Listed below are T cell receptor beta chains from one sample, sequenced in a study of T cells in Graves' hyperthyroidism and ophthalmopathy. TCRdb reprocessed the multiplex PCR reads via MiXCR and lists one record per CDR3 protein. The profile covers under 650,000 distinct CDR3 sequences, with 15% to 20% appearing a single time and less than 4.5% taken by the ten largest. The specimen was blood. All receptors derive from a woman in her thirties with Graves' hyperthyroidism. The CDR3 runs from the conserved cysteine through the conserved F or W. The D gene is left open where the match is weak. A clone size is listed for some rows: how often the clone was seen (once, few, many), or a class if it is expanded.

>TRBJ1-2|TRBV27|TRBD1|16|many
TGTGCCAGCAGTTTAACCGGGACAGGGTCTAACTATGGCTACACCTTC
CASSLTGTGSNYGYTF
>TRBJ2-3|TRBV24-1|TRBD2|16|-
TGTGCCACCAGTGATCATAGCGGGAGCCTGTCCGATACGCAGTATTTT
CATSDHSGSLSDTQYF
>TRBJ2-1|TRBV7-9|-|17|many
TGTGCCAGCAGCCCGCACCCGGACGCCAGTGCCAACAATGAGCAGTTCTTC
CASSPHPDASANNEQFF
>TRBJ2-7|TRBV11-2|-|16|many
TGTGCCAGCAGCCTTCATATCAGGTTCAGCTCCTACGAGCAGTACTTC
CASSLHIRFSSYEQYF
>TRBJ1-1|TRBV3-1|-|14|many
TGTGCCAGCAGCCAATGGCGGGGTAACACTGAAGCTTTCTTT
CASSQWRGNTEAFF
>TRBJ1-5|TRBV12-5|TRBD1|14|few
TGTGCTAGTGGTTTTAGGGGGCCCCATCAGCCCCAGCATTTT
CASGFRGPHQPQHF
>TRBJ2-1|TRBV5-1|-|14|-
TGCGCCAGCAGCTCGGGCACTCAGGGCGATGAGCAGTTCTTC
CASSSGTQGDEQFF
>TRBJ2-7|TRBV28|-|12|many
TGTGCCAGCACCCAGGGCTACTACGAGCAGTACTTC
CASTQGYYEQYF
>TRBJ2-3|TRBV28|-|16|few
TGTGCCAGCAGTTTATCCGTATTGGAGCACACAGATACGCAGTATTTT
CASSLSVLEHTDTQYF
>TRBJ2-3|TRBV28|TRBD2|15|many
TGTGCCAGCAGTCCTAGCGGGAGGGCCACAGATACGCAGTATTTT
CASSPSGRATDTQYF
>TRBJ2-2|TRBV5-4|-|16|-
TGTGCCAGCAGCCCAGGGGGTTCTAGCGTGTTCGGGGAGCTGTTTTTT
CASSPGGSSVFGELFF
>TRBJ2-3|TRBV20-1|-|15|-
TGCAGTGCTAGAGATTTGGGGGGCAGCACAGATACGCAGTATTTT
CSARDLGGSTDTQYF
>TRBJ2-1|TRBV27|-|13|-
TGTGCCAGCAGTTTACAGCCCTACAATGAGCAGTTCTTC
CASSLQPYNEQFF
>TRBJ1-1|TRBV28|-|14|many
TGTGCCAGCACCATGACGGGACAGAACACTGAAGCTTTCTTT
CASTMTGQNTEAFF
>TRBJ1-5|TRBV2|-|13|many
TGTGCCAGCGGTCTACAGGGATATCAGCCCCAGCATTTT
CASGLQGYQPQHF
>TRBJ1-1|TRBV7-9|-|12|many
TGTGCCAGTACTCGAATGAACACTGAAGCTTTCTTT
CASTRMNTEAFF
>TRBJ2-1|TRBV20-1|TRBD1|14|many
TGCAGTGTAACAAGACAGGGGCCCTACAATGAGCAGTTCTTC
CSVTRQGPYNEQFF
>TRBJ2-1|TRBV12-5|-|11|-
TGTGCTAGTGGAGCCGGGAGTGAGCAGTTCTTC
CASGAGSEQFF
>TRBJ2-3|TRBV30|TRBD1|15|many
TGTGCCTGGAGGGTTCCCGGGACAGAACGAGATACGCAGTATTTT
CAWRVPGTERDTQYF
>TRBJ1-1|TRBV14|-|15|few
TGTGCCAGCAGCCGTGGCACAGGGATGTCATCTGAAGCTTTCTTT
CASSRGTGMSSEAFF